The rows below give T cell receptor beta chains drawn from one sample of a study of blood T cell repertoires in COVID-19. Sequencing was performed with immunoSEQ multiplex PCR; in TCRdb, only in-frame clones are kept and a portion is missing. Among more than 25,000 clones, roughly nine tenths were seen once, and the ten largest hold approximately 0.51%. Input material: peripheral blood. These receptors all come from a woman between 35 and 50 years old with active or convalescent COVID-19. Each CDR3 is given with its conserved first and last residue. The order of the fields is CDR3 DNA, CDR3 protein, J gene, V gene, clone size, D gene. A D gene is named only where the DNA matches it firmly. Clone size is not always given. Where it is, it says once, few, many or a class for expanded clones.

CDR3nt: TGTGCCAGCAGCCTATACGACAGGGGCGCTGAAGCTTTCTTT
CDR3aa: CASSLYDRGAEAFF
j_gene: TRBJ1-1
v_gene: TRBV28
abundance: once
d_gene: TRBD1

CDR3nt: TGTGCCAGCAGCTACCTACTAGCGGGAGCGAACACCGGGGAGCTGTTTTTT
CDR3aa: CASSYLLAGANTGELFF
j_gene: TRBJ2-2
v_gene: TRBV13
abundance: NA
d_gene: TRBD2

CDR3nt: TGTGCCAGCAGCCCGGGACTTATAGCGGGAGGACCTACAAATGAGCAGTTCTTC
CDR3aa: CASSPGLIAGGPTNEQFF
j_gene: TRBJ2-1
v_gene: TRBV7-3
abundance: NA
d_gene: TRBD2

CDR3nt: TGCGCCAGCAGCCAGGACAGGACCTCCTTTGGCTACACCTTC
CDR3aa: CASSQDRTSFGYTF
j_gene: TRBJ1-2
v_gene: TRBV4-3
abundance: NA
d_gene: TRBD1

CDR3nt: TGTGCCACCAGTGATTTGAGCTGGGGGCCGAACACCGGGGAGCTGTTTTTT
CDR3aa: CATSDLSWGPNTGELFF
j_gene: TRBJ2-2
v_gene: TRBV24-1
abundance: NA
d_gene: NA

CDR3nt: TGTGCCACCCTCAGGTGGGACAGGGCCTCCTACGAGCAGTACTTC
CDR3aa: CATLRWDRASYEQYF
j_gene: TRBJ2-7
v_gene: TRBV27
abundance: NA
d_gene: TRBD1

CDR3nt: TGCGCCAGCAGAGGGACAGACTATGGCTACACCTTC
CDR3aa: CASRGTDYGYTF
j_gene: TRBJ1-2
v_gene: TRBV5-1
abundance: NA
d_gene: TRBD1

CDR3nt: TGTGCCAGCTCACCGGGGCAGAACACTGAAGCTTTCTTT
CDR3aa: CASSPGQNTEAFF
j_gene: TRBJ1-1
v_gene: TRBV18
abundance: NA
d_gene: NA

CDR3nt: TGTGCCTGGAGGCCCTCTACTCTCGCCAAAAACATTCAGTACTTC
CDR3aa: CAWRPSTLAKNIQYF
j_gene: TRBJ2-4
v_gene: TRBV30
abundance: NA
d_gene: NA

CDR3nt: TGTGCCAGCAGCCAAGGACAGCTTGAAGCTTTCTTT
CDR3aa: CASSQGQLEAFF
j_gene: TRBJ1-1
v_gene: TRBV6-2/TRBV6-3
abundance: NA
d_gene: NA

CDR3nt: TGTGCCAGCAGTTGGGCAGGGGAAGCCTACAATGAGCAGTTCTTC
CDR3aa: CASSWAGEAYNEQFF
j_gene: TRBJ2-1
v_gene: TRBV28
abundance: NA
d_gene: NA

CDR3nt: TGTGCCTGGAGGGAGACTCGGGGGGGAAAACTGTTTTTT
CDR3aa: CAWRETRGGKLFF
j_gene: TRBJ1-4
v_gene: TRBV30
abundance: NA
d_gene: NA

CDR3nt: TGTGCCATCAGTGAGCCCCAGGGGTTAAGCTCTGGGGCCAACGTCCTGACTTTC
CDR3aa: CAISEPQGLSSGANVLTF
j_gene: TRBJ2-6
v_gene: TRBV10-3
abundance: NA
d_gene: NA

CDR3nt: TGTGCTAGTGGTTTGGTACTGGGCATATTAAACAGGGGGCAACCATGGAACACTGAAGCTTTCTTT
CDR3aa: CASGLVLGILNRGQPWNTEAFF
j_gene: TRBJ1-1
v_gene: TRBV12-5
abundance: NA
d_gene: TRBD1

CDR3nt: TGTGCCTGGAGTGTCGGACAGGGAGGATATTTT
CDR3aa: CAWSVGQGGYF
j_gene: TRBJ1-3
v_gene: TRBV30
abundance: NA
d_gene: TRBD1

CDR3nt: TGTGCCAGCAGCTTCGCCGAGGACAAGCCAGAAAACTATGGCTACACCTTC
CDR3aa: CASSFAEDKPENYGYTF
j_gene: TRBJ1-2
v_gene: TRBV7-9
abundance: NA
d_gene: NA

CDR3nt: TGCGCCAGCAGCCAGGGACAGTCGATTAACTATGGCTACACCTTC
CDR3aa: CASSQGQSINYGYTF
j_gene: TRBJ1-2
v_gene: TRBV4-1
abundance: NA
d_gene: TRBD1

CDR3nt: TGCGCCAGCAGCTTGGTTCTCAGAGGGTACGAGCAGTACTTC
CDR3aa: CASSLVLRGYEQYF
j_gene: TRBJ2-7
v_gene: TRBV5-1
abundance: NA
d_gene: NA

CDR3nt: TGTGCCAGCAGCACCTTAGCGGGGATGGCCTACGAGCAGTACTTC
CDR3aa: CASSTLAGMAYEQYF
j_gene: TRBJ2-7
v_gene: TRBV9
abundance: NA
d_gene: TRBD2

CDR3nt: TGTGCCAGTCGGGAGGGGCCGAACACTGAAGCTTTCTTT
CDR3aa: CASREGPNTEAFF
j_gene: TRBJ1-1
v_gene: TRBV7-3
abundance: NA
d_gene: NA

CDR3nt: TGTGCCAGCACCTCAGGGTTGATGGAAGCTTTCTTT
CDR3aa: CASTSGLMEAFF
j_gene: TRBJ1-1
v_gene: TRBV28
abundance: NA
d_gene: NA